Listed below are T cell receptor beta chains from one sample, sequenced in a study of T-cell reconstitution after alpha-beta-depleted transplantation in children. TCRdb used MiXCR to reprocess the PCR reads, holding one entry per CDR3 protein. Of approximately 400,000 distinct CDR3 sequences in the sample, approximately 10% were seen once. The sample was PBMCs from the stem cell graft donor, taken from the stem cell graft. The receptors come from a human donor who donated a stem cell graft to a child with acute myeloid leukemia. The CDR3 runs from the conserved cysteine through the conserved F or W. A D gene is named only where the DNA matches it firmly. The size entry is marked missing in some rows and otherwise reads once, few, many or a size class.

clone_size: few; v_call: TRBV24-1; j_call: TRBJ2-3; d_call: TRBD1; cdr3_aa: CATSDRPGTGADTDTQYF; cdr3_nt: TGTGCCACCAGTGATCGTCCCGGGACAGGGGCCGACACAGATACGCAGTATTTT
clone_size: many; v_call: TRBV7-7; j_call: TRBJ2-5; d_call: .; cdr3_aa: CASSSDKQETQYF; cdr3_nt: TGTGCTAGCAGCTCGGATAAACAGGAGACCCAGTACTTC
clone_size: .; v_call: TRBV4-1; j_call: TRBJ2-1; d_call: .; cdr3_aa: CASSPLGAGTSYNEQFF; cdr3_nt: TGCGCCAGCAGCCCCCTCGGGGCGGGGACATCCTACAATGAGCAGTTCTTC
clone_size: few; v_call: TRBV4-3; j_call: TRBJ1-2; d_call: .; cdr3_aa: CASSQETGMSYGYTF; cdr3_nt: TGCGCCAGCAGCCAAGAAACAGGGATGAGCTATGGCTACACCTTC
clone_size: few; v_call: TRBV15; j_call: TRBJ2-7; d_call: TRBD1; cdr3_aa: CATSREDRGLSYEQYF; cdr3_nt: TGTGCCACCAGCAGGGAAGACAGGGGACTTAGCTACGAGCAGTACTTC
clone_size: many; v_call: TRBV20-1; j_call: TRBJ2-3; d_call: .; cdr3_aa: CSAGPGGTQYF; cdr3_nt: TGCAGTGCCGGACCCGGCGGCACGCAGTATTTT
clone_size: many; v_call: TRBV11-2; j_call: TRBJ1-3; d_call: .; cdr3_aa: CASSKGDATKGNTIYF; cdr3_nt: TGTGCCAGCAGCAAGGGGGACGCCACTAAGGGAAACACCATATATTTT
clone_size: few; v_call: TRBV7-9; j_call: TRBJ1-1; d_call: TRBD1; cdr3_aa: CASSQTMGQGDTEAFF; cdr3_nt: TGTGCCAGCAGCCAAACCATGGGACAGGGGGACACTGAAGCTTTCTTT
clone_size: many; v_call: TRBV4-2; j_call: TRBJ2-1; d_call: .; cdr3_aa: CASSQDGGNEQFF; cdr3_nt: TGTGCCAGCAGCCAAGATGGAGGCAATGAGCAGTTCTTC
clone_size: few; v_call: TRBV4-2; j_call: TRBJ2-2; d_call: TRBD2; cdr3_aa: CASSQGGLAGNTGELFF; cdr3_nt: TGTGCCAGCAGCCAGGGAGGACTAGCGGGGAACACCGGGGAGCTGTTTTTT
clone_size: few; v_call: TRBV29-1; j_call: TRBJ2-1; d_call: TRBD2; cdr3_aa: CSWNGLAGAREQFF; cdr3_nt: TGCAGCTGGAACGGGCTAGCGGGGGCGCGGGAGCAGTTCTTC
clone_size: .; v_call: TRBV11-2; j_call: TRBJ1-1; d_call: .; cdr3_aa: CASSLWLPDTEAFF; cdr3_nt: TGTGCCAGCAGCTTATGGTTACCGGACACTGAAGCTTTCTTT
clone_size: few; v_call: TRBV20-1; j_call: TRBJ1-1; d_call: .; cdr3_aa: CSARAKDRRGTEAFF; cdr3_nt: TGCAGTGCTAGAGCCAAGGACAGAAGAGGAACTGAAGCTTTCTTT
clone_size: .; v_call: TRBV15; j_call: TRBJ1-5; d_call: .; cdr3_aa: CATSRAGTGNQPQHF; cdr3_nt: TGTGCCACCAGCAGGGCCGGGACCGGCAATCAGCCCCAGCATTTT
clone_size: .; v_call: TRBV5-1; j_call: TRBJ1-6; d_call: .; cdr3_aa: CASSLVQGDSPLHF; cdr3_nt: TGCGCCAGCAGCCTTGTACAGGGTGATTCACCCCTCCACTTT
clone_size: few; v_call: TRBV7-9; j_call: TRBJ1-1; d_call: .; cdr3_aa: CASSNNTEAFF; cdr3_nt: TGTGCCAGCAGCAATAACACTGAAGCTTTCTTT
clone_size: .; v_call: TRBV15; j_call: TRBJ2-1; d_call: TRBD2; cdr3_aa: CATSREGGSSYNEQFF; cdr3_nt: TGTGCCACCAGCAGAGAGGGGGGGAGCTCCTACAATGAGCAGTTCTTC
clone_size: many; v_call: TRBV6-5; j_call: TRBJ2-7; d_call: .; cdr3_aa: CASTRESGEQYF; cdr3_nt: TGTGCCAGCACCCGGGAATCTGGGGAGCAGTACTTC
clone_size: many; v_call: TRBV20-1; j_call: TRBJ1-5; d_call: TRBD1; cdr3_aa: CSAAGGGQPQHF; cdr3_nt: TGCAGTGCCGCAGGGGGCGGTCAGCCCCAGCATTTT
clone_size: many; v_call: TRBV7-3; j_call: TRBJ2-1; d_call: TRBD2; cdr3_aa: CASSLNRLASYNEQFF; cdr3_nt: TGTGCCAGCAGCTTAAATCGACTAGCGTCGTACAATGAGCAGTTCTTC
clone_size: few; v_call: TRBV20-1; j_call: TRBJ2-7; d_call: TRBD2; cdr3_aa: CSATGTSGREAYEQYF; cdr3_nt: TGCAGTGCAACCGGGACTAGCGGGAGGGAAGCCTACGAGCAGTACTTC
clone_size: few; v_call: TRBV11-2; j_call: TRBJ2-5; d_call: TRBD1; cdr3_aa: CASSNQGQGEYF; cdr3_nt: TGTGCCAGCAGCAACCAAGGACAGGGAGAGTACTTC
clone_size: few; v_call: TRBV11-1; j_call: TRBJ2-2; d_call: TRBD1; cdr3_aa: CASSASGTGARNTGELFF; cdr3_nt: TGTGCCAGCAGCGCTTCCGGGACAGGGGCCCGGAACACCGGGGAGCTGTTTTTT
clone_size: few; v_call: TRBV25-1; j_call: TRBJ2-5; d_call: .; cdr3_aa: CASSASGTRGETQYF; cdr3_nt: TGTGCCAGCAGTGCATCCGGGACCCGAGGGGAGACCCAGTACTTC
clone_size: .; v_call: TRBV6-2/TRBV6-3; j_call: TRBJ2-1; d_call: .; cdr3_aa: CASSFSGAGASGTGEQFF; cdr3_nt: TGTGCCAGCAGTTTCTCGGGTGCCGGGGCTAGCGGGACAGGTGAGCAGTTCTTC
clone_size: .; v_call: TRBV3-1; j_call: TRBJ1-2; d_call: .; cdr3_aa: CASRPRGNYGYTF; cdr3_nt: TGTGCCAGCAGACCCAGGGGTAACTATGGCTACACCTTC
clone_size: .; v_call: TRBV5-5; j_call: TRBJ1-3; d_call: TRBD1; cdr3_aa: CASSRTGTSGNTIYF; cdr3_nt: TGTGCCAGCAGCCGGACAGGGACCTCTGGAAACACCATATATTTT
clone_size: few; v_call: TRBV29-1; j_call: TRBJ2-1; d_call: .; cdr3_aa: CSVDFGSYNEQFF; cdr3_nt: TGCAGCGTTGACTTCGGTTCCTACAATGAGCAGTTCTTC
clone_size: few; v_call: TRBV29-1; j_call: TRBJ1-1; d_call: .; cdr3_aa: CSTTGRQNTEAFF; cdr3_nt: TGCAGCACTACAGGGAGGCAGAACACTGAAGCTTTCTTT